These 19 T cell receptor beta chains originate from one sample sequenced in a study of identical twins. TCRdb reanalysed the 5' RACE reads using MiXCR and keeps one entry per CDR3 protein. The table includes 200,000 to 250,000 distinct CDR3 sequences, 11% to 15% detected once. The specimen was memory (CD45RO+) T cells sorted from blood. These receptors were obtained from a woman aged 18-29 years in good health.

This chain links TRBV12-3 or TRBV12-4 with TRBJ1-2, with 7 positions matching TRBD1. The ends lost 7 bases at V and 0 bases at J; junction bases unmatched: 8. This CDR3 has 15 residues. In nucleotides, the CDR3 is TGTGCCAGCAACCTCCGGGACAGTACTAACTATGGCTACACCTTC. This translates into CASNLRDSTNYGYTF.

There are many counts of this clonotype. V is TRBV6-2 or TRBV6-3 and J is TRBJ2-3, with no clear D. V lost 6 bases to trimming and J lost 8 bases, with 12 bases between them. Germline values: CDR1 MNHEY, CDR2 SVGEGT. This CDR3 spans 12 amino acids. CDR3: CASSALTFTQYF. In DNA, the CDR3 is TGTGCCAGCAGCGCCTTGACCTTTACGCAGTATTTT.

The genes are TRBV5-1 and TRBJ1-1, with D perhaps matching TRBD1 (5 bases). With 0 bases removed from V and 4 bases from J, the gap between germline ends came to 13 bases. The CDR3 totals 15 residues. The germline gives CDR1 SGHRS, CDR2 YFSETQ. The CDR3 is CASSLGGAGSTEAFF. DNA of the CDR3: TGCGCCAGCAGCTTGGGGGGTGCAGGGAGCACTGAAGCTTTCTTT.

The sample holds a few counts of this clonotype. The rearrangement uses TRBV12-5 and TRBJ2-2; either TRBD1 or TRBD2 may supply D (5 bases each). The CDR3 is 17 amino acids. The V gene lost 1 base and the J gene lost 6 bases, with 18 bases spanning the gap. Germline CDR1 and CDR2: LGHNT and FRNRAP. CDR3: CASGLGSTGTNPGELFF. In nucleotides, the CDR3 is TGTGCTAGTGGTTTGGGGAGCACCGGGACGAATCCCGGGGAGCTGTTTTTT.

The chain uses TRBV10-1 and TRBJ2-3; 8 bases are shared with TRBD2. With V trimmed by 6 bases and J by 7 bases, 12 bases remained unmatched. Germline V gene data show CDR1 as WNHNN and CDR2 as SYGVQD (reference sequence). The CDR3 runs to 15 residues. Written as DNA, the CDR3 is TGCGCCAGCAGCCTCACTAGCGGACTCTATCATACGCAGTATTTT. This codes for CASSLTSGLYHTQYF.

This clonotype was observed at least ten times. This chain links TRBV7-8 with TRBJ2-3; maybe TRBD2 (5 bases). The germline V and J ends were trimmed by 7 bases and 4 bases, with 21 bases remaining between them. Germline CDR1 SGHVS, CDR2 FQNEAQ. The CDR3 length is 16 residues. The CDR3 DNA sequence: TGTGCCAGCAAGACGAGGACGGGAAGGGTGGCAGATACGCAGTATTTT. The encoded protein is CASKTRTGRVADTQYF. The variable domain in full, with the rest retrieved from reference TRBV7-8 and TRBJ2-3, is GAGVSQSPRYKVAKRGQDVALRCDPISGHVSLFWYQQALGQGPEFLTYFQNEAQLDKSGLPSDRFFAERPEGSVSTLKIQRTQQEDSAVYLCASKTRTGRVADTQYFGPGTRLTVL.

This clonotype came up a few times. This chain uses TRBV20-1 with TRBJ2-3, with 7 bases aligning to TRBD2. This CDR3 contains 13 residues. In germline, CDR1 is DFQATT, CDR2 SNEGSKA (reference sequence). V dropped 5 bases and J dropped 6; count of bases not matched to a gene: 8. The CDR3 here is CSARGWGGDTQYF. In nucleotides, the CDR3 is TGCAGTGCTCGGGGTTGGGGGGGGGATACGCAGTATTTT.

CDR3 DNA sequence: TGTGCCAGCAGCATACTCCCGGGACAGAGAAAAGAGACCCAGTACTTC. The encoded protein is CASSILPGQRKETQYF. The chain uses TRBV5-5 and TRBJ2-5, with 7 bases identical to TRBD1. With V trimmed by 4 bases and J by 3 bases, 12 bases remained unmatched. The CDR3 loop spans 16 amino acids. Germline lookup yields CDR1 SGHKS and CDR2 YYEKEE (reference sequence).

This clonotype was observed a handful of times. The V and J genes are TRBV10-2 and TRBJ1-5; D uncertain. The CDR3 loop spans 13 amino acids. Germline values: CDR1 WSHSY, CDR2 SAAADI. With 5 bases removed from V and 0 bases from J, the gap between germline ends came to 5 bases. The CDR3 nucleotides are TGCGCCAGCAGTAGATATAGCAATCAGCCCCAGCATTTT. It encodes CASSRYSNQPQHF.

The V and J genes are TRBV4-3 and TRBJ2-1; 8 bases agree with TRBD2. V was clipped by 1 base and J by 7 bases; unmatched bases: 15. Looked up from germline, CDR1 is LGHNA and CDR2 is YSLEER. CDR3 length: 18 amino acids. The DNA of the CDR3 is TGCGCCAGCAGCCAAGGGAAAAGCGGGAGCTCCACTTGGAATGAGCAGTTCTTC. This sequence encodes CASSQGKSGSSTWNEQFF.

This clonotype was detected ten times or more. This chain joins TRBV12-3 or TRBV12-4 and TRBJ1-1; TRBD1 aligns across 8 bases. The CDR3 consists of 14 residues. V shed 5 bases, J shed 4 bases, and the junction held 6 bases outside the gene matches. CDR3 nucleotides: TGTGCCAGCAGTCAACAGGGGGGGATCACTGAAGCTTTCTTT. This sequence encodes CASSQQGGITEAFF.

This clonotype was detected many times. V and J are TRBV6-5 and TRBJ1-1; TRBD1 is a possible D gene (5 bases). The length of the CDR3 is 13 residues. Germline loops: CDR1 MNHEY, CDR2 SVGAGI. V lost 2 bases and J 3 bases, leaving 7 bases between the germline ends. In DNA form, the CDR3 reads TGTGCCAGCAGTTACCTGGGGCACACTGAAGCTTTCTTT. It yields the protein CASSYLGHTEAFF.

This chain uses TRBV30 with TRBJ2-2; D unclear. Germline CDR1 reads GTSNPN; CDR2 reads SVGIG (reference sequence). V lost 4 bases, J lost 9 bases, and 15 bases lay in between. The CDR3 loop spans 13 amino acids. In DNA form, the CDR3 reads TGTGCCTGGATGGACCAACGGGTCAGGGAGCTGTTTTTT. Amino acid sequence: CAWMDQRVRELFF.

A few counts support this clonotype. V and J are TRBV9 and TRBJ1-1; D may be TRBD1 (6 bases). Germline assignment: CDR1 SGDLS and CDR2 YYNGEE. Trimming shortened V by 2 bases and J by 3 bases, and 11 bases separated the two germline ends. The CDR3 sequence is 14 residues long. CDR3 DNA sequence: TGTGCCAGCAGCGTCGATCCAGGGGACACTGAAGCTTTCTTT. Translating gives CASSVDPGDTEAFF.

The gene calls are TRBV20-1 and TRBJ2-2, with 7 bases that match TRBD2. V lost 4 bases to trimming and J lost 4 bases; unmatched junction nucleotides: 6. The CDR3 runs to 14 residues. Germline CDR1 is DFQATT and CDR2 is SNEGSKA (reference sequence). CDR3 coding DNA: TGCAGTGCTAAAGGATTAGCGGGCACCGGGGAGCTGTTTTTT. Protein product: CSAKGLAGTGELFF.

V is TRBV6-5 and J is TRBJ1-2; D ambiguous. The CDR3 covers 12 residues. Germline CDR1 is MNHEY and CDR2 is SVGAGI. Trimming took off 0 bases at V and 6 bases at J, with 5 bases between the two ends. DNA for the CDR3: TGTGCCAGCAGTTACTCCGGGGATGGCTACACCTTC. Amino acid sequence: CASSYSGDGYTF.

This clonotype has at least ten counts. The V call is TRBV7-2, the J call TRBJ1-4; D remains unclear. V shed 3 bases and J shed 0 bases, with 5 bases lying between them. This CDR3 has 14 amino acids. From germline, CDR1 is SGHTA and CDR2 FQGNSA. CDR3 amino acids: CASSLTPTNEKLFF. CDR3 DNA: TGTGCCAGCAGCTTGACACCAACTAATGAAAAACTGTTTTTT.

The sample holds a few counts of this clonotype. This chain links TRBV20-1 with TRBJ2-7; D call uncertain. V shed 0 bases and J shed 6 bases, with 12 bases lying between them. The V gene's germline CDR1 is DFQATT and CDR2 SNEGSKA (reference sequence). The CDR3 has 13 residues. Written as DNA, the CDR3 is TGCAGTGCTAGAGAGCCCGGACGAGGCGAGCAGTACTTC. Its translation is CSAREPGRGEQYF.

This clonotype was detected only a few times. The genes are TRBV7-2 and TRBJ2-1; the D gene is possibly TRBD2 (6 bases). Trimming left V 5 bases short and J 2 bases short, with 13 bases between. The CDR3 spans 15 residues. Germline-derived CDR1 and CDR2 are SGHTA and FQGNSA. The CDR3 nucleotides are TGTGCCAGCAGCGCCGGGAGTAGTGCCTACAATGAGCAGTTCTTC. Translation gives CASSAGSSAYNEQFF.